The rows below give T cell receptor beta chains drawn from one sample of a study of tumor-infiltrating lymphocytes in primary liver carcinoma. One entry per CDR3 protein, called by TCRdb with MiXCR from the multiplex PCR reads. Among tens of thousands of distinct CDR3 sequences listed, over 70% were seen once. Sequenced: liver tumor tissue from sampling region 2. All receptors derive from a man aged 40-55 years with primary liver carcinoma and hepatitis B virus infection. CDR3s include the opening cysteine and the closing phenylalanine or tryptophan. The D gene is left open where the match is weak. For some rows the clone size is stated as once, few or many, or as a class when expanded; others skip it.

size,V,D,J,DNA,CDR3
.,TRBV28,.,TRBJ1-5,TGTGCCAGCAATTCTACCTCAAGGGCAGGGGCGTACCAGCCCCAGCATTTT,CASNSTSRAGAYQPQHF
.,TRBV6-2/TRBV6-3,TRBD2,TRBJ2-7,TGTGCCAGCGGTTACTCGCGGGAGACCTACGAGCAGTACTTC,CASGYSRETYEQYF
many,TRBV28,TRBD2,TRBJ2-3,TGTGCCAGCAGTTGGGTCGGGGGGTCGGGGAGCACAGATACGCAGTATTTT,CASSWVGGSGSTDTQYF
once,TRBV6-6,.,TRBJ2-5,TGTGCCAGCAGCACAGGGATAGGAAGGACTCAGTACTTC,CASSTGIGRTQYF
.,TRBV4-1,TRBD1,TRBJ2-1,TGCCTCAGCAGCCAATATTTAAGTATGGACAGGGGGAATGAGCAGTTCTTC,CLSSQYLSMDRGNEQFF
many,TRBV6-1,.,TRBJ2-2,TGTGCCAGCAGTCCCGATCACGGGGAGCTGTTTTTT,CASSPDHGELFF
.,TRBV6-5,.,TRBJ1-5,TGTGCCAGCAGTTACTCGAGGGGAGATACGCAGCATTTT,CASSYSRGDTQHF
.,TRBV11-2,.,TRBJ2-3,TGTGCAAGTAGCCCATTAGCGGCTGGCACAGATACGCAGTATTTT,CASSPLAAGTDTQYF
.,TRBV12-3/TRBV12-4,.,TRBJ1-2,TGTGCCAGCAGTACCACAGGGTACGGGGGTGGTTACACCTTC,CASSTTGYGGGYTF
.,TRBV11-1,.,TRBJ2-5,TGTGCCAGCAGCTTACTAAAAGGCGGGCAGCTCCACGGGACCCAGTATTTC,CASSLLKGGQLHGTQYF
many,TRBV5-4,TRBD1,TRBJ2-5,TGTGCCAGCAGCTTCCGCACAGGGGCCCAAGAGACCCAGTACTTC,CASSFRTGAQETQYF
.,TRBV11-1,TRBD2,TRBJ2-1,TGTGCCTGCAGTTTCGGGACTAGCGACTACAATGAGCAGTTCTTC,CACSFGTSDYNEQFF
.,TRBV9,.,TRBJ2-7,TGTACCAGCAACGTAGGGGGGGTCATGGACGAGCAGTACTTC,CTSNVGGVMDEQYF